This T cell receptor (beta chain) was profiled in a study of blood T cell repertoires in COVID-19. Study as a whole: PBMCs, B-cell-depleted T cells, or T cells provided the cDNA or gDNA that made up the material.

J was trimmed by 2 bases and V by 1 base; bases with no gene match: 1. Germline CDR1 LGHNT, CDR2 FRNRAP. The CDR3 spans 15 residues. Per the study methods: Reference gene primer amplification yielded estimated nucleated cell counts. Profiling relied on immunoSEQ multiplex PCR, and the TCRdb table lists in-frame clones only, not all of them. For V, J and clone size, that table is used; D and trimming come from the DNA. In the table there are around 68,000 clones, 82% of which are singletons. The sequence was obtained from a human donor in a cohort sampled during active COVID-19. The chain has TRBV12-5 and TRBJ2-3; TRBD2 agrees at 9 bases. Sequencing used peripheral blood. The CDR3 DNA is TGTGCTAGTGGTTTGGGACTAGCGGCCACAGATACGCAGTATTTT. Translating gives CASGLGLAATDTQYF.